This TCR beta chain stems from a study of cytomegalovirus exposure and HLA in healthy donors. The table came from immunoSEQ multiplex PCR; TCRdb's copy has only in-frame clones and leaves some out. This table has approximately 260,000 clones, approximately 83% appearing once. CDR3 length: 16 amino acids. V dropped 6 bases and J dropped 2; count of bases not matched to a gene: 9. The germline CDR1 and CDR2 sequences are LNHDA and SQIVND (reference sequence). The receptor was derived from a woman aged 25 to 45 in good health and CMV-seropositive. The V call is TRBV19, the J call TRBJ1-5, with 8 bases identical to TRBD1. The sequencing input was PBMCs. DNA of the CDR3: TGTGCCAGTAGACTAGGACAGGGTGGGGGCAATCAGCCCCAGCATTTT. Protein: CASRLGQGGGNQPQHF.